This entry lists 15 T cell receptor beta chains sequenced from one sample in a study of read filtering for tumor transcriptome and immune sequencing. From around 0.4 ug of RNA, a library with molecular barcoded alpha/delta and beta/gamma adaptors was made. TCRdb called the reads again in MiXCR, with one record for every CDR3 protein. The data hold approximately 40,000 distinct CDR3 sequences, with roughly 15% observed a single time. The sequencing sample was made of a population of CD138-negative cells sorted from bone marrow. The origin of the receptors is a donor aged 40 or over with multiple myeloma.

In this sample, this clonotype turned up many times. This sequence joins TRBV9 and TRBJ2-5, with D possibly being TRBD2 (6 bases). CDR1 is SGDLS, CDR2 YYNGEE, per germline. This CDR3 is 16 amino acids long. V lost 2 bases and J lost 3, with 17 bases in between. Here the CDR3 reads CASSVRGLSYEETQYF. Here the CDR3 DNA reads TGTGCCAGCAGCGTCCGCGGACTATCGTACGAAGAGACCCAGTACTTC. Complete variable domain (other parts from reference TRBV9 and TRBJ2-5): DSGVTQTPKHLITATGQRVTLRCSPRSGDLSVYWYQQSLDQGLQFLIQYYNGEERAKGNILERFSAQQFPDLHSELNLSSLELGDSALYFCASSVRGLSYEETQYFGPGTRLLVL.

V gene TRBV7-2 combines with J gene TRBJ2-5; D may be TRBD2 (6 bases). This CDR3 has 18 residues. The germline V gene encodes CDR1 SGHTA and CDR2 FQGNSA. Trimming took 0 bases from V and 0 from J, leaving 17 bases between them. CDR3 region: CASSLAGTGGVYQETQYF. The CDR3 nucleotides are TGTGCCAGCAGCTTAGCCGGGACTGGCGGGGTCTACCAAGAGACCCAGTACTTC.

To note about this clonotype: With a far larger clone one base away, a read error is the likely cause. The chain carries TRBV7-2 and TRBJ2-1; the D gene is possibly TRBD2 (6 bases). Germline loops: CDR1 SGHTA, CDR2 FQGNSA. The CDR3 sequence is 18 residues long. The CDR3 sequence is CAGSLAGVREFLGNEQFF. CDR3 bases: TGTGCCGGCAGCTTGGCTGGGGTGCGGGAATTCCTAGGCAATGAGCAGTTCTTC.

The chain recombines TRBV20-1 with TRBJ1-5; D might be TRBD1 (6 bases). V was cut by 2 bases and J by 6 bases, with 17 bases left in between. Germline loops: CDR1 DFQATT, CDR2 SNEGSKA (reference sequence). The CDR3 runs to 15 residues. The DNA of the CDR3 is TGCAGTGCTAGACCCCCCGGGGGGGCGATTCAGCCCCAGCATTTT. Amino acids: CSARPPGGAIQPQHF.

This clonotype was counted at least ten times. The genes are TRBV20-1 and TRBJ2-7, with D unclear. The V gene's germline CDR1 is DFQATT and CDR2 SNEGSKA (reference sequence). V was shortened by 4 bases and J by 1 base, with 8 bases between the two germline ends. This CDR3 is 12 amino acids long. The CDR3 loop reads CSANGASYEQYF. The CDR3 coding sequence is TGCAGTGCTAACGGCGCGTCCTACGAGCAGTACTTC.

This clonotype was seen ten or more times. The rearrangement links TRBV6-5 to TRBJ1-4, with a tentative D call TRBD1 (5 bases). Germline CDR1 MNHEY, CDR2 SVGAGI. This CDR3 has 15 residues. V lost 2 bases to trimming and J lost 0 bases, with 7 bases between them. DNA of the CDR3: TGTGCCAGCAGTTACCGGACAACAACTAATGAAAAACTGTTTTTT. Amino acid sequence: CASSYRTTTNEKLFF.

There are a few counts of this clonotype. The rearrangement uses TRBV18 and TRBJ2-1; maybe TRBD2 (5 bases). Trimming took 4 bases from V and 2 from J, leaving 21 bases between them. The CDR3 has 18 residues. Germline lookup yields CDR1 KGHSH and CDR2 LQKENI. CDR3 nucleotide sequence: TGTGCCAGCTCACGCCCGACTATGAGGACTTTGCCCTACAATGAGCAGTTCTTC. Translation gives CASSRPTMRTLPYNEQFF.

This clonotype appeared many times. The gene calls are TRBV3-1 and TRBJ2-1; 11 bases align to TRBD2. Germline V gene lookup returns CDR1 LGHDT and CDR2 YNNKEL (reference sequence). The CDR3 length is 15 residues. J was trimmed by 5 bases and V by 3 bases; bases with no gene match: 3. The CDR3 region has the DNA TGTGCCAGCAGCCACGGACTAGCGGGCCACAATGAGCAGTTCTTC. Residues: CASSHGLAGHNEQFF.

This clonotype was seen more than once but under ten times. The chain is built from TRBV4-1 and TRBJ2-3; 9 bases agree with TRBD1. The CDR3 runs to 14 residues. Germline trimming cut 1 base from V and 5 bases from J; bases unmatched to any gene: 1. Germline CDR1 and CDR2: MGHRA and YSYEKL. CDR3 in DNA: TGCGCCAGCAGCCAAGGGACAGGGGTAGATACGCAGTATTTT. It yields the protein CASSQGTGVDTQYF.

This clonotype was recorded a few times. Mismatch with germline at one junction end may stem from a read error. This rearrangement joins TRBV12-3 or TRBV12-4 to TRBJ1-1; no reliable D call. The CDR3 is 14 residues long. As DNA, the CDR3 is TGTGCCAGCAGTTTAGGGGGTCCGAACACTGAAGCTTTTTTT. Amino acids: CASSLGGPNTEAFF.

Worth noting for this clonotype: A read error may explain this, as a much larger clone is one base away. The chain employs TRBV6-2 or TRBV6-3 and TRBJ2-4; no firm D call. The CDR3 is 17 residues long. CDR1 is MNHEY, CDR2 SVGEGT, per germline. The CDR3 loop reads CAGSPGPKSPAKNIQYF. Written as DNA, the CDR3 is TGTGCCGGCAGTCCAGGACCGAAAAGCCCAGCCAAAAACATTCAGTACTTC.

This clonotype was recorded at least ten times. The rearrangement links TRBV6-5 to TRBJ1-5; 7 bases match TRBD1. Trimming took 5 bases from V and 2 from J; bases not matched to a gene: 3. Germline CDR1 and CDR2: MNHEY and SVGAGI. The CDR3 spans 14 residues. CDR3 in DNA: TGTGCCAGCAGTGAAGGGACAGGCAATCAGCCCCAGCATTTT. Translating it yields CASSEGTGNQPQHF.

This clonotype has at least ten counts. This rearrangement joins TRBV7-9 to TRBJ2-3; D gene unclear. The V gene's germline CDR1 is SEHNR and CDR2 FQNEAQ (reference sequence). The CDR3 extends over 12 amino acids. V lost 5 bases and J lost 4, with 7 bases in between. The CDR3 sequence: CASSLIADTQYF. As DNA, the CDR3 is TGTGCCAGCAGCCTAATAGCAGATACGCAGTATTTT. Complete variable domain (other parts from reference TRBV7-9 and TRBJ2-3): DTGVSQNPRHKITKRGQNVTFRCDPISEHNRLYWYRQTLGQGPEFLTYFQNEAQLEKSRLLSDRFSAERPKGSFSTLEIQRTEQGDSAMYLCASSLIADTQYFGPGTRLTVL.

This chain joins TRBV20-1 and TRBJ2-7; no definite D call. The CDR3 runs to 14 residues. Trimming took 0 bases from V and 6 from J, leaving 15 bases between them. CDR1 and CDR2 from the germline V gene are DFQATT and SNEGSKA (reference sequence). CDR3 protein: CSARDKWVYVEQYF. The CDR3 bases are TGCAGTGCTAGAGATAAATGGGTGTATGTCGAGCAGTACTTC.

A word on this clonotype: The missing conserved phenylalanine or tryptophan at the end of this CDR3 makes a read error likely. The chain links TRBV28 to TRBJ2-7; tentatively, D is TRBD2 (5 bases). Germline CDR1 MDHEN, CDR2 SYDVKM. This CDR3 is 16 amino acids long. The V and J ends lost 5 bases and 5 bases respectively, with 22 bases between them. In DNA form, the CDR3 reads TGTGCCAGCAGTCAGACCTCAGCGGCCTCCCCCAACGAGCAGTACATC. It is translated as CASSQTSAASPNEQYI.